This TCR beta chain is drawn from a study of identical twins. The table lists this clonotype with a few counts. From germline, CDR1 is SGHTA and CDR2 FQGNSA. CDR3 length: 15 residues. V trimming: 3 bases; J trimming: 9 bases; junction bases outside the gene matches: 13. TCRdb redid the calling of the 5' RACE reads with MiXCR, one entry per CDR3 protein. The data show 690,000 or so distinct CDR3 sequences, roughly 8% seen once. These same data were also listed under a study on yellow fever vaccine responses in identical twins.

Input material: PBMCs. The V and J genes are TRBV7-2 and TRBJ2-5; TRBD2 matches 7 bases. The TCR sequence derives from a woman aged 18-30 years in good health. Here the CDR3 DNA reads TGTGCCAGCAGCTTCCCTGCGGGGGTGGTTAGGGCCCAGTACTTC. It specifies CASSFPAGVVRAQYF.